This T cell receptor beta chain was retrieved from a study of Ad26.COV2.S vaccination and SARS-CoV-2 variants. In its sample, this clone was seen once. The protocol was immunoSEQ multiplex PCR, while the TCRdb copy is restricted to in-frame clones and leaves out a portion. The sample lists some 320,000 clones, 85% occurring once. Specified treatment: 15 to 20 received Ad26.COV2.S at low or high dose, single or two shots; about 5 received placebo; per-sample allocation not given. All samples were drawn on day 63, counting from the first vaccine or placebo injection. Germline CDR1 and CDR2: KGHSH and LQKENI. The germline V and J ends were trimmed by 2 bases and 8 bases, with 16 bases remaining between them. The CDR3 length is 16 residues.

The sample here was peripheral blood, taken in a trial of Ad26.COV2.S vaccine versus placebo. V usage is TRBV18 and J usage is TRBJ1-6; a possible D gene is TRBD1 (5 bases). The sequence was obtained from a person between 18 and 65 years old who received the Ad26.COV2.S COVID-19 vaccine or a placebo. The CDR3 loop is CASSPKVRQGDSPLHF. In nucleotides, the CDR3 is TGTGCCAGCTCACCAAAGGTCCGGCAGGGAGATTCACCCCTCCACTTT.